The 21 T cell receptor beta chains below come from one sample, sequenced in a study of cytomegalovirus exposure and HLA in healthy donors. Researchers ran the PCR with 60 Vbeta and 13 Jbeta primers. Using immunoSEQ multiplex PCR, the repertoire was profiled, and TCRdb retains in-frame clones only, with some absent. Across tens of thousands of clones, the top ten clones capture less than 0.65% of the sample. Material: PBMCs. These receptors were collected from a man in his fifties in good health and CMV-seronegative.

The V and J genes are TRBV4-2 and TRBJ2-7, with TRBD1 identical over 8 bases. The CDR3 loop spans 13 amino acids. The germline CDR1 and CDR2 sequences are LGHNA and YNFKEQ. V shed 7 bases and J 0 bases; nucleotides not matched to a gene: 2. CDR3 DNA sequence: TGTGCCAGCAAAGGACAGGGCTCCTACGAGCAGTACTTC. Translated, it gives CASKGQGSYEQYF.

The chain carries TRBV9 and TRBJ2-7, with 7 positions matching TRBD1. The V gene's germline CDR1 is SGDLS and CDR2 YYNGEE. With 3 bases clipped from V and 3 bases from J, the junction kept 12 bases outside the gene matches. The CDR3 loop spans 16 amino acids. CDR3 nucleotides: TGTGCCAGCAGCGCAGGCAACAGACAGGGCTACTACGAGCAGTACTTC. This encodes CASSAGNRQGYYEQYF.

The chain is built from TRBV29-1 and TRBJ2-3; D is perhaps TRBD2 (6 bases). Germline V gene lookup returns CDR1 SQVTM and CDR2 ANQGSEA. Trimming removed 8 bases at V and 2 bases at J, with 17 bases between. The CDR3 runs to 14 residues. CDR3: CSLTGLRFTDTQYF. The CDR3 bases are TGCAGCTTAACGGGACTCCGATTCACAGATACGCAGTATTTT.

The rearrangement links TRBV18 to TRBJ1-1; D might be TRBD1 (5 bases). The CDR3 consists of 14 residues. Germline CDR1 reads KGHSH; CDR2 reads LQKENI. Trimming shortened V by 6 bases and J by 3 bases, and 14 bases separated the two germline ends. CDR3 bases: TGTGCCAGCTCCTATTCTACGGGGGACACTGAAGCTTTCTTT. Its translation is CASSYSTGDTEAFF.

This chain links TRBV14 with TRBJ2-7, with D perhaps TRBD1 (5 bases). Germline values: CDR1 SGHDN, CDR2 FVKESK. V lost 0 bases, J lost 3 bases, and 12 bases lay in between. The CDR3 runs 15 residues. In nucleotides, the CDR3 is TGTGCCAGCAGCCAAGATCACGGCAGGGACTACGAGCAGTACTTC. Amino acid sequence: CASSQDHGRDYEQYF.

The V gene is TRBV5-1, the J gene TRBJ2-5; 8 bases fit TRBD1. The CDR3 contains 16 residues. In germline, CDR1 is SGHRS, CDR2 YFSETQ. The junction had 10 bases not matched to a gene; V was cut back by 4 bases and J by 2 bases. The CDR3 DNA sequence: TGCGCCAGCAGCCCCATCGGACAGGGCGGACAAGAGACCCAGTACTTC. It is translated as CASSPIGQGGQETQYF.

V gene TRBV7-9 combines with J gene TRBJ1-2, with unresolved D. Trimming shortened V by 1 base and J by 8 bases, and 11 bases separated the two germline ends. CDR1 is SEHNR and CDR2 is FQNEAQ in the germline V gene (reference sequence). This CDR3 has 13 residues. The CDR3 bases are TGTGCCAGCAGCTTAGGACTCCCTATAGGCTACACCTTC. Its protein product is CASSLGLPIGYTF.

This sequence joins TRBV29-1 and TRBJ1-5, with 9 bases matching TRBD1. This CDR3 contains 13 residues. With 6 bases clipped from V and 4 bases from J, the junction kept 4 bases outside the gene matches. CDR1 is SQVTM, CDR2 ANQGSEA, per germline. The CDR3 loop reads CSVGGQGNQPQHF. DNA of the CDR3: TGCAGCGTCGGTGGACAGGGGAATCAGCCCCAGCATTTT.

The chain links TRBV19 to TRBJ1-5; 9 nucleotides align to TRBD1. Germline V lookup: CDR1 LNHDA, CDR2 SQIVND (reference sequence). Losses at the gene ends were 7 bases for V and 6 bases for J; bases not matched to a gene: 7. The CDR3 length is 14 residues. CDR3 nucleotide sequence: TGTGCCAGTACCGGGACAGGGAGAACTCAGCCCCAGCATTTT. Translated, it gives CASTGTGRTQPQHF.

This chain uses TRBV18 with TRBJ2-2; 7 positions agree with TRBD1. In germline, CDR1 is KGHSH, CDR2 LQKENI. V shed 3 bases, J shed 7 bases, and the junction held 5 bases outside the gene matches. The CDR3 loop spans 14 amino acids. The CDR3 reads CASSPRQGVGELFF. The CDR3 nucleotides are TGTGCCAGCTCACCGAGACAGGGAGTCGGGGAGCTGTTTTTT.

V is TRBV6-1 and J is TRBJ2-7, with D perhaps matching TRBD2 (6 bases). This CDR3 spans 14 amino acids. Germline assignment: CDR1 MNHNS and CDR2 SASEGT. The V end was cut by 8 bases, the J end by 5 bases, with 19 bases between. This CDR3 is CASGGTGPWDEQYF. CDR3 DNA sequence: TGTGCCAGCGGCGGGACCGGACCTTGGGACGAGCAGTACTTC.

The chain uses TRBV25-1 and TRBJ2-3; TRBD1 agrees at 8 bases. The CDR3 contains 14 residues. CDR1 is MGHDK, CDR2 SYGVNS, per germline. The V segment lost 8 bases and the J segment 1 base; nucleotides outside the gene matches: 5. CDR3 protein: CASAPTGGTDTQYF. The DNA for the CDR3 is TGTGCCAGCGCGCCGACAGGGGGCACAGATACGCAGTATTTT.

The chain joins TRBV11-3 to TRBJ2-3, with a tentative D call TRBD2 (6 bases). The CDR3 is made up of 14 amino acids. The V gene's germline CDR1 is SGHNT and CDR2 YENEEA. Trimming left V 5 bases short and J 1 base short, with 10 bases between. DNA for the CDR3: TGTGCCAGCAGCCGGGACTCCGGCACAGATACGCAGTATTTT. Amino acid sequence: CASSRDSGTDTQYF.

This rearrangement joins TRBV28 to TRBJ1-1; no clear D. Germline assignment: CDR1 MDHEN and CDR2 SYDVKM. V was clipped by 10 bases and J by 1 base, with 10 bases between them. This CDR3 contains 12 residues. In DNA, the CDR3 is TGTGCCATCAAATCAGGGAACACTGAAGCTTTCTTT. This translates into CAIKSGNTEAFF.

The chain recombines TRBV7-6 with TRBJ2-5; D gene unclear. The V gene lost 3 bases and the J gene lost 4 bases, with 9 bases spanning the gap. The CDR3 contains 13 residues. The germline CDR1 and CDR2 sequences are SGHVS and FNYEAQ. The CDR3 region has the DNA TGTGCCAGCAGCTTCGGGTTGGTAGAGACCCAGTACTTC. It specifies CASSFGLVETQYF.

The V gene is TRBV19, the J gene TRBJ2-7; weak D call: TRBD2 (5 bases). V was pared by 3 bases and J by 2 bases, with 8 bases between. Germline CDR1 and CDR2: LNHDA and SQIVND (reference sequence). The CDR3 consists of 13 residues. The CDR3 region has the DNA TGTGCCAGTAGTATCGGGGTAACCTACGAGCAGTACTTC. Translating gives CASSIGVTYEQYF.

This chain uses TRBV9 with TRBJ2-1; the match to TRBD2 covers 9 bases. J lost 1 base, V lost 0 bases, and 5 bases had no gene match. The germline CDR1 and CDR2 sequences are SGDLS and YYNGEE. This CDR3 spans 17 amino acids. The CDR3 is CASSVAPSGGSYNEQFF. The CDR3 DNA reads TGTGCCAGCAGCGTAGCCCCCAGCGGGGGGTCCTACAATGAGCAGTTCTTC.

This chain uses TRBV30 with TRBJ1-5, with D perhaps matching TRBD1 (6 bases). Germline V CDR1 and CDR2: GTSNPN, SVGIG (reference sequence). This CDR3 is built from 13 residues. With 3 bases removed from V and 5 bases from J, the gap between germline ends came to 11 bases. CDR3 sequence (DNA): TGTGCCTGGAGGGTCCCAGGGGATCAGCCCCAGCATTTT. It translates to CAWRVPGDQPQHF.

The rearrangement joins TRBV7-8 to TRBJ2-5, with a possible D match to TRBD1 (5 bases). Trimming removed 4 bases at V and 1 base at J, with 7 bases between. The CDR3 contains 13 residues. Looked up from germline, CDR1 is SGHVS and CDR2 is FQNEAQ. CDR3 loop: CASSWGSQETQYF. The CDR3, as DNA: TGTGCCAGCAGCTGGGGCAGCCAAGAGACCCAGTACTTC. The full variable domain, with the rest looked up from reference TRBV7-8 and TRBJ2-5, is GAGVSQSPRYKVAKRGQDVALRCDPISGHVSLFWYQQALGQGPEFLTYFQNEAQLDKSGLPSDRFFAERPEGSVSTLKIQRTQQEDSAVYLCASSWGSQETQYFGPGTRLLVL.

The CDR3 sequence: CSGGSGGAGNEQFF. The CDR3 DNA reads as TGCAGCGGGGGGAGCGGGGGGGCTGGCAATGAGCAGTTCTTC. V and J are TRBV29-1 and TRBJ2-1, with 10 bases fitting TRBD2. This CDR3 comprises 14 residues. Germline assignment: CDR1 SQVTM and CDR2 ANQGSEA. J gave up 6 bases and V 7 bases, and 9 bases lay outside the gene matches.

The chain is built from TRBV2 and TRBJ1-1, with D possibly being TRBD1 (5 bases). CDR1 is SNHLY, CDR2 FYNNEI, per germline. This CDR3 is built from 14 residues. Trimming removed 7 bases at V and 4 bases at J, with 16 bases between. The CDR3 sequence is CASTPRRGSTEAFF. The DNA of the CDR3 is TGTGCCAGCACCCCCCGGAGGGGAAGCACTGAAGCTTTCTTT.